This T cell receptor beta chain came from a study of T-cell reconstitution after alpha-beta-depleted transplantation in children. Study results and limitations: Some patients showed high day-60 TCRbeta diversity, which derived from surviving recipient T cells and thymic progenitors. T-cell counts and diversity were attributed mostly to newly produced T cells one year after transplant.

The CDR3 runs 17 residues. Germline assignment: CDR1 SGHTA and CDR2 FQGTGA. The ends lost 3 bases at V and 1 base at J; junction bases unmatched: 7. The TCRbeta library incorporated unique molecular identifiers. Each CDR3 protein is one row after TCRdb ran MiXCR on the PCR reads. Of about 170,000 distinct CDR3 sequences in the sample, 11% were seen once. This clonotype appeared many times. Its specificity is not known. The sequencing used PBMCs, collected before TCRalphabeta/CD19-depleted stem cell transplant. The chain is built from TRBV7-3 and TRBJ2-1; 9 bases line up with TRBD1. The sequence derives from a boy younger than 10 with acute myeloid leukemia, due to receive a stem cell transplant. The CDR3 bases are TGTGCCAGCAGCTTGCAAATCGGGACAGGGTCCTACAATGAGCAGTTCTTC. The encoded protein is CASSLQIGTGSYNEQFF. The full variable domain, completed using reference TRBV7-3 and TRBJ2-1, is GAGVSQTPSNKVTEKGKYVELRCDPISGHTALYWYRQSLGQGPEFLIYFQGTGAADDSGLPNDRFFAVRPEGSVSTLKIQRTERGDSAVYLCASSLQIGTGSYNEQFFGPGTRLTVL.